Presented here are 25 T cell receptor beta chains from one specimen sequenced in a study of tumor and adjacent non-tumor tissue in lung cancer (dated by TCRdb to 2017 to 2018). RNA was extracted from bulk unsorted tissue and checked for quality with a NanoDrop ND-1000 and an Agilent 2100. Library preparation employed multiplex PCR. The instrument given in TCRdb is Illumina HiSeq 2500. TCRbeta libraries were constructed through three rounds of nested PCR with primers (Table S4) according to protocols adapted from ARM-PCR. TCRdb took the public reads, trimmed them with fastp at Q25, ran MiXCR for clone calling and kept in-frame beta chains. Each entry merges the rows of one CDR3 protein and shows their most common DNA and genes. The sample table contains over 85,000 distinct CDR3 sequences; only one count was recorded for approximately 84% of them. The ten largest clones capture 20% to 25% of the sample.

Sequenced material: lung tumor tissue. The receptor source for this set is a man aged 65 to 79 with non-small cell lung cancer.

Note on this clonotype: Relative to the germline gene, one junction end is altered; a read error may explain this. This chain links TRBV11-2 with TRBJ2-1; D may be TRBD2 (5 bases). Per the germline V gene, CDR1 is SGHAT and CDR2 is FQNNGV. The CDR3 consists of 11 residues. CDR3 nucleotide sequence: TGTACCAGCAGATTCAGAGCGGTGCAGTTCTTC. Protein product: CTSRFRAVQFF.

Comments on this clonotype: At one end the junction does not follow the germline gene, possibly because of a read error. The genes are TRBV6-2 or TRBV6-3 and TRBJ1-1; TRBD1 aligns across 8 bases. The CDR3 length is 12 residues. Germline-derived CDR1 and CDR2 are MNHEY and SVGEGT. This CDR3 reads CARRDRNTEAFF. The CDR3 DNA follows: TGTGCCAGAAGGGACAGGAACACTGAAGCCTTCTTT.

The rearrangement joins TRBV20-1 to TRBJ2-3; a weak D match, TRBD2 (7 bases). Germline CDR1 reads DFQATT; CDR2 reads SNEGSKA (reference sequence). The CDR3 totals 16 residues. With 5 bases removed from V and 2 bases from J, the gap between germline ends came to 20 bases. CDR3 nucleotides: TGCAGTGCTCCCCGAGCTTGCGGGGGCCTCACAGATACGCAGTATTTT. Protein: CSAPRACGGLTDTQYF.

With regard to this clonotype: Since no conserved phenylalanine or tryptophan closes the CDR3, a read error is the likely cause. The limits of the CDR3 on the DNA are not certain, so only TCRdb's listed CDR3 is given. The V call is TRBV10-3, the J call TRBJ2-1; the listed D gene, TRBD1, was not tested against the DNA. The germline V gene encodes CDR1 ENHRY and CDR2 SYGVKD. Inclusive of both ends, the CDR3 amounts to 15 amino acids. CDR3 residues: CAISESVRQGNEQSL.

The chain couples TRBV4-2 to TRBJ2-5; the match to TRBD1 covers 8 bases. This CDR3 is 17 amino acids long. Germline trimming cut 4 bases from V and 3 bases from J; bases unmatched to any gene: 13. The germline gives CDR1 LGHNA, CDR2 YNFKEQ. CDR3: CASSRPTGGRLEETQYF. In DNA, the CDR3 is TGTGCCAGCAGCCGCCCAACAGGGGGGAGGTTGGAAGAGACCCAGTACTTC.

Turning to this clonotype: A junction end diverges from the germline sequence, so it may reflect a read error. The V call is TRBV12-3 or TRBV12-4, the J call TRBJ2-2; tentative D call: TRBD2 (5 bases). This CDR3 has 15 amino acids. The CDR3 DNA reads TGTGCCAGCAGTCCCCAGCCCGGGAACGCCGGGGAGCTGTTTTTT. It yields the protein CASSPQPGNAGELFF.

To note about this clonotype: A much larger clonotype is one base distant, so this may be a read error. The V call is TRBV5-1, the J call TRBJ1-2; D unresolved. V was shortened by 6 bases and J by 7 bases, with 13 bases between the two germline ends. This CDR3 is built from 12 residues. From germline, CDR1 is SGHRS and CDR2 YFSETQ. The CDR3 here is CASTNFQTGYTF. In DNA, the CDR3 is TGCGCCAGCACCAATTTTCAGACTGGCTACACCTTC.

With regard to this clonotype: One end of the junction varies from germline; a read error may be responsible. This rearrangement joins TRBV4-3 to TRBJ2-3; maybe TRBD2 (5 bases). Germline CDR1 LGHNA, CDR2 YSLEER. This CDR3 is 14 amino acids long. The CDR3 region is CANSQETRVDTQYF. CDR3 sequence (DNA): TGCGCCAACAGCCAAGAAACTAGAGTAGATACGCAGTATTTT.

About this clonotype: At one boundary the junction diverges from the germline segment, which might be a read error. The CDR3 DNA follows: TGCGCCAGCAGTCAATCGTGGGACCCGAACATCGGGGAGCTGTTTTTT. Protein product: CASSQSWDPNIGELFF. V and J are TRBV23-1 and TRBJ2-2; perhaps D is TRBD1 or TRBD2 (5 bases each). TRBV23-1 is flagged as an ORF with uncertain function. This CDR3 region has 16 residues.

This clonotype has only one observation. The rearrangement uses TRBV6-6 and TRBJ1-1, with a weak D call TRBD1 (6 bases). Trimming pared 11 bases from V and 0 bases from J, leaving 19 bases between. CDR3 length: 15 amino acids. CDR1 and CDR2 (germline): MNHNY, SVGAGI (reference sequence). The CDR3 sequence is CACTNREFMNTEAFF. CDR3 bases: TGTGCCTGCACGAACAGGGAGTTTATGAACACTGAAGCTTTCTTT.

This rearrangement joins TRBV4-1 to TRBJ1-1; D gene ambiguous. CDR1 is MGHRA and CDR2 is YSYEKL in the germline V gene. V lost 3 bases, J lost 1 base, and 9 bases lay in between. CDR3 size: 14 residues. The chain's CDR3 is CASSHVQENTEAFF. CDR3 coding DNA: TGCGCCAGCAGCCACGTCCAGGAGAACACTGAAGCTTTCTTT.

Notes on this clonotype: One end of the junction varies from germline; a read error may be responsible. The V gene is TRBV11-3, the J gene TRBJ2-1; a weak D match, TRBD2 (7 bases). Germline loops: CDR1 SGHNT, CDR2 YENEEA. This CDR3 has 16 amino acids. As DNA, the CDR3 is TGTGTCAGCAGCTTAAATCCCACGGGGGGCAGGGGTGAGCGGTCCTTC. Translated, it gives CVSSLNPTGGRGERSF.

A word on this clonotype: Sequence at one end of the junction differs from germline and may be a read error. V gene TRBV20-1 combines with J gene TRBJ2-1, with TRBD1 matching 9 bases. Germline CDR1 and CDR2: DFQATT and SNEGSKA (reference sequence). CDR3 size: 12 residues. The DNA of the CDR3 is TGCTGTTCCGGGACAGGGACCAATGTGCAGTTCTTC. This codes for CCSGTGTNVQFF.

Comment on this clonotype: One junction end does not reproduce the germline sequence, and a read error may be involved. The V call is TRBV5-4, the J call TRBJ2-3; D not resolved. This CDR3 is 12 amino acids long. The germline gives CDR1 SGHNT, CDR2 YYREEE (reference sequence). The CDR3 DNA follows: TGTGCCAACAGCCGAATAGGTGATACGCATTATTTT. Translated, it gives CANSRIGDTHYF.

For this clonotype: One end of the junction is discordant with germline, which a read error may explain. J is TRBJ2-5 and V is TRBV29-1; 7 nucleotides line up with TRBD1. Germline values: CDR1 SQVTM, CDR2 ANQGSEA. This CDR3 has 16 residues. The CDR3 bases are TGTAGCGCCAAGCCCTACCTCCGGACAGGTCAAGAGACCCATTACTTT. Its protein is CSAKPYLRTGQETHYF.

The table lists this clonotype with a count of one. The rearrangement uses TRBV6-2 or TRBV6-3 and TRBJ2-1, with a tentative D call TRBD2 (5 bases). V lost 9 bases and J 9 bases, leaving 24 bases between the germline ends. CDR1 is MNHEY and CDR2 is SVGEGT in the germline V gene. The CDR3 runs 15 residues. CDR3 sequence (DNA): TGTGCCAGGAGTCCGGGATTAGGCAATACCAGTGAGCAGTTCTTC. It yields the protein CARSPGLGNTSEQFF.

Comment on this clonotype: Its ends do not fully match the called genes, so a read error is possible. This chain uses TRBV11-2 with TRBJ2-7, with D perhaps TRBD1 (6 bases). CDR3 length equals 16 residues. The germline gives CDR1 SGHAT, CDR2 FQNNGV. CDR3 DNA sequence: TGTGCCAGCAACCCCCCCGCCGGGACACAAACCTACGAGCAATACTTC. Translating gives CASNPPAGTQTYEQYF.

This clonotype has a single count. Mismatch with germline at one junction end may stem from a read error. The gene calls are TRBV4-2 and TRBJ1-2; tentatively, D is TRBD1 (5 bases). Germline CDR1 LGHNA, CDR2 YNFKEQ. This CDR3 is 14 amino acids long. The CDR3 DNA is TGTGCCAGCAGCCATGCTGGGAGGGGCTATGGGTACACCTTC. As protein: CASSHAGRGYGYTF.

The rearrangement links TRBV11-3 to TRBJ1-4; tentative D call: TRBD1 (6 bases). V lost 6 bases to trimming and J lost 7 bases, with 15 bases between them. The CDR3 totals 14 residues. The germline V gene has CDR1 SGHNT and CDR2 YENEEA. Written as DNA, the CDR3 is TGTGCCAGCAGTTGGACAGTCTATGGTGAAAAACTGTTTTTT. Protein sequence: CASSWTVYGEKLFF.

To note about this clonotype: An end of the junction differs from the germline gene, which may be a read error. The DNA of the CDR3 is TGTGCCAGCAGCCAAGGGACTAGCGGGAGGGCGGAGACCCAGTTGTTC. It encodes CASSQGTSGRAETQLF. This chain links TRBV4-2 with TRBJ2-5, with 15 bases matching TRBD2. Germline CDR1 reads LGHNA; CDR2 reads YNFKEQ. This CDR3 spans 16 amino acids.

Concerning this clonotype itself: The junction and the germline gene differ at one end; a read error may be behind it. The CDR3 protein is CASRGDEKLIF. The CDR3 DNA follows: TGCGCCAGCAGAGGAGATGAAAAACTGATTTTT. The chain is built from TRBV6-6 and TRBJ1-4, with D unresolved. The CDR3 contains 11 residues. Germline V gene sequence: CDR1 MNHNY, CDR2 SVGAGI (reference sequence).

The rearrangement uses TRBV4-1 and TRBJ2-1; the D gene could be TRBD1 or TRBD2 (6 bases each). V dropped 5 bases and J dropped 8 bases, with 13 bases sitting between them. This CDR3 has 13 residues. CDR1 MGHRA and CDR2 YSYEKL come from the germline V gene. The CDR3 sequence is CASSYTGGHEQFF. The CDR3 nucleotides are TGCGCCAGCAGCTACACTGGGGGGCATGAGCAGTTCTTC.

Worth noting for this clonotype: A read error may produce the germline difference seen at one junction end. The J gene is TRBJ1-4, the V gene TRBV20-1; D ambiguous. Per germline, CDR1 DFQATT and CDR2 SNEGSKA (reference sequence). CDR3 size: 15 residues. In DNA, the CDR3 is TGCGGTGCTAGAGATGTCGAGGGAACTAATGAAAAACTGTTTTTT. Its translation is CGARDVEGTNEKLFF.

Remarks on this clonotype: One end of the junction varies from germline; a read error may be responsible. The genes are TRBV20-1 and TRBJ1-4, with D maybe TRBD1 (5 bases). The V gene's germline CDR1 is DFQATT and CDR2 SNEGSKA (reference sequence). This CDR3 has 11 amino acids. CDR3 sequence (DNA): TGCAGTGCTAGGACAGACGATAAACTGTTCTTT. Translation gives CSARTDDKLFF.

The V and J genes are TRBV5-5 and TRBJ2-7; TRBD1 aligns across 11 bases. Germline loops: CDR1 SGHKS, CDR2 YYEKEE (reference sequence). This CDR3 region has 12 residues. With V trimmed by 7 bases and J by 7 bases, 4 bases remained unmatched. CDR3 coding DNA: TGTGCCAGCCGCTGGGACAGGGGGGAGCAGTACTTC. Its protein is CASRWDRGEQYF.